The 13 T cell receptor beta chains below come from one sample, sequenced in a study of CD8+CD57+ T cells in acquired aplastic anemia. Before being chosen for sequencing, patients had shown CD8+CD57+ cell expansion by flow cytometry. TCR beta VDJ combinations and CDR3 sequences were profiled from genomic DNA. Each CDR3 protein gets one entry after TCRdb re-called the reads with MiXCR. The repertoire holds 120,000 or so distinct CDR3 sequences, with approximately 36% as singletons. Sequencing was performed on sorted CD4+, CD8+, or CD8+CD57+ T cells (not recorded which) from PBMCs. The source is a human donor with aplastic anemia.

This clonotype was observed at least ten times. The chain links TRBV9 to TRBJ2-3; 11 positions match TRBD2. Germline CDR1 and CDR2: SGDLS and YYNGEE. V lost 0 bases and J lost 7; bases outside the gene matches: 10. This CDR3 region has 17 residues. The CDR3 loop reads CASSVELAGANPHTQYF. The CDR3 DNA follows: TGTGCCAGCAGCGTAGAACTAGCGGGGGCCAACCCCCATACGCAGTATTTT. The whole variable domain, remainder taken from reference TRBV9 and TRBJ2-3, is DSGVTQTPKHLITATGQRVTLRCSPRSGDLSVYWYQQSLDQGLQFLIQYYNGEERAKGNILERFSAQQFPDLHSELNLSSLELGDSALYFCASSVELAGANPHTQYFGPGTRLTVL.

This clonotype was observed at least ten times. The chain employs TRBV5-1 and TRBJ1-4, with TRBD1 matching 11 bases. The junction had 7 bases not matched to a gene; V was cut back by 4 bases and J by 8 bases. Germline V gene data show CDR1 as SGHRS and CDR2 as YFSETQ. The length of the CDR3 is 15 residues. The CDR3 DNA follows: TGCGCCAGCAGCCCAGGGACAGGGGGAGAGGAAAAACTGTTTTTT. Its translation is CASSPGTGGEEKLFF.

The chain carries TRBV20-1 and TRBJ1-5, with no clear D. The CDR3 has 13 residues. The V gene lost 3 bases and the J gene lost 9 bases, with 15 bases spanning the gap. The germline V gene encodes CDR1 DFQATT and CDR2 SNEGSKA (reference sequence). CDR3 DNA: TGCAGTGCTAGGGATGGTGGACGTCGGCCCCAGCATTTT. Protein: CSARDGGRRPQHF.

The sample holds many counts of this clonotype. The V gene is TRBV3-1, the J gene TRBJ2-7, with D possibly TRBD2 on 7 matching bases. Deletions cut 10 bases from V and 1 base from J, with 11 bases between. The CDR3 extends over 12 amino acids. The germline V gene encodes CDR1 LGHDT and CDR2 YNNKEL (reference sequence). The CDR3 sequence: CATEGGSYEQYF. CDR3 nucleotides: TGTGCCACCGAGGGGGGGTCCTACGAGCAGTACTTC.

Note on this clonotype: Since no conserved phenylalanine or tryptophan closes the CDR3, a read error is the likely cause. The chain recombines TRBV5-1 with TRBJ2-7; D gene uncertain. The CDR3 has 10 amino acids. The germline V gene encodes CDR1 SGHRS and CDR2 YFSETQ. V lost 8 bases, J lost 3 bases, and 6 bases lay in between. The CDR3 loop reads CARSNYEQYS. CDR3 in DNA: TGCGCCAGAAGCAACTACGAGCAGTACTCC.

In this sample, this clonotype turned up many times. The chain joins TRBV7-9 to TRBJ2-3; D may be TRBD2 (5 bases). The CDR3 is 15 residues long. Germline V gene sequence: CDR1 SEHNR, CDR2 FQNEAQ (reference sequence). V dropped 5 bases and J dropped 4 bases, with 16 bases sitting between them. The CDR3 region is CASSPRAGVADTQYF. CDR3 nucleotides: TGTGCCAGCAGCCCCCGAGCCGGGGTAGCAGATACGCAGTATTTT.

This clonotype was counted a single time. The V and J genes are TRBV11-2 and TRBJ2-7; TRBD1 aligns across 8 bases. Germline CDR1 is SGHAT and CDR2 is FQNNGV. V was clipped by 9 bases and J by 5 bases; unmatched bases: 18. CDR3 length equals 16 residues. The CDR3 coding sequence is TGTGCCAGTCAGATAGGGGGCAGGGGGCGCGGCCACGAGCAGTACTTC. This gives the protein CASQIGGRGRGHEQYF.

This clonotype has more than one count but fewer than ten. The chain recombines TRBV6-6 with TRBJ1-1; maybe TRBD1 (5 bases). Trimming removed 6 bases from V and 2 bases from J, with 13 bases in between. This CDR3 contains 14 residues. The germline gives CDR1 MNHNY, CDR2 SVGAGI (reference sequence). DNA of the CDR3: TGTGCCAGCAGCCTCGACAGAATAAACACTGAAGCTTTCTTT. It specifies CASSLDRINTEAFF.

This clonotype has ten or more counts. The gene calls are TRBV5-1 and TRBJ1-1, with D possibly being TRBD1 (6 bases). V was trimmed by 2 bases and J by 0 bases, leaving 14 bases between them. Germline assignment: CDR1 SGHRS and CDR2 YFSETQ. The CDR3 totals 16 residues. The DNA for the CDR3 is TGCGCCAGCAGCTTTACAGGGAAAAGAATGAACACTGAAGCTTTCTTT. Translating it yields CASSFTGKRMNTEAFF. The whole variable domain, remainder taken from reference TRBV5-1 and TRBJ1-1, is KAGVTQTPRYLIKTRGQQVTLSCSPISGHRSVSWYQQTPGQGLQFLFEYFSETQRNKGNFPGRFSGRQFSNSRSEMNVSTLELGDSALYLCASSFTGKRMNTEAFFGQGTRLTVV.

The gene calls are TRBV7-8 and TRBJ2-2; either TRBD1 or TRBD2 may fit D (5 bases each). V lost 6 bases to trimming and J lost 6 bases, with 14 bases between them. The CDR3 is 14 amino acids. In germline, CDR1 is SGHVS, CDR2 FQNEAQ. In nucleotides, the CDR3 is TGTGCCAGCAGTTTTGCTGGGGGATCCGGGGAGCTGTTTTTT. Its protein product is CASSFAGGSGELFF.

This clonotype showed up many times. V and J are TRBV29-1 and TRBJ2-2, with 8 positions matching TRBD1. Trimming took 6 bases from V and 3 from J; bases not matched to a gene: 6. Germline-derived CDR1 and CDR2 are SQVTM and ANQGSEA. The CDR3 covers 14 residues. The CDR3 DNA sequence: TGCAGCGTCGCAGGGGGCCCGGACACCGGGGAGCTGTTTTTT. This gives the protein CSVAGGPDTGELFF.

This clonotype was detected only once. V usage is TRBV11-2 and J usage is TRBJ1-3; unclear D gene. The germline V gene has CDR1 SGHAT and CDR2 FQNNGV. V gave up 0 bases and J gave up 7 bases, with 4 bases separating them. This CDR3 region has 12 residues. CDR3 loop: CASSLERNTIYF. DNA for the CDR3: TGTGCCAGCAGCTTAGAGCGGAACACCATATATTTT.

This clonotype was counted ten times or more. The V and J genes are TRBV6-1 and TRBJ1-2; 7 bases are a match to TRBD1. CDR1 is MNHNS, CDR2 SASEGT, per germline. CDR3 size: 16 residues. J gave up 0 bases and V 5 bases, and 9 bases lay outside the gene matches. The CDR3 sequence is CASSRQGLRANYGYTF. CDR3 nucleotide sequence: TGTGCCAGCAGTCGACAGGGACTCCGAGCTAACTATGGCTACACCTTC.